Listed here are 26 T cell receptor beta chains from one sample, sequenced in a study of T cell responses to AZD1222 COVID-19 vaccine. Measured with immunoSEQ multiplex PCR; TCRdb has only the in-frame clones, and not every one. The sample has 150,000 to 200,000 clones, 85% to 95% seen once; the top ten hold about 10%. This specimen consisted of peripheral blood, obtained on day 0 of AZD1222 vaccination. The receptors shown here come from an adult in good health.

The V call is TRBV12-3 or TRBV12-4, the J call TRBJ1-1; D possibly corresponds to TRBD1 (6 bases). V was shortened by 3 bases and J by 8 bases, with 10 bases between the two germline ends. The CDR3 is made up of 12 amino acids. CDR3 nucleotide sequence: TGTGCCAGCAGTTTCGGACAGCTAGAAGCTTTCTTT. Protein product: CASSFGQLEAFF.

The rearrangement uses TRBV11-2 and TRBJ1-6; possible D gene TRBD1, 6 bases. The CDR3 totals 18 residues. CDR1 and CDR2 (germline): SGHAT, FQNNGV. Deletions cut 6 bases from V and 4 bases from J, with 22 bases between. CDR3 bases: TGTGCCAGCAGACGAACTGGGGGCGGACTCTCTTATAATTCACCCCTCCACTTT. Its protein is CASRRTGGGLSYNSPLHF.

The CDR3 nucleotides read TGTGCCAGCAGGAACGGCTACGAGCAGTACTTC. As protein: CASRNGYEQYF. The chain joins TRBV2 to TRBJ2-7; D remains ambiguous. The CDR3 loop spans 11 amino acids. The V and J ends lost 6 bases and 3 bases respectively, with 6 bases between them. Germline V gives CDR1 SNHLY, CDR2 FYNNEI. Looking up the rest from reference TRBV2 and TRBJ2-7 gives the full variable domain: EPEVTQTPSHQVTQMGQEVILRCVPISNHLYFYWYRQILGQKVEFLVSFYNNEISEKSEIFDDQFSVERPDGSNFTLKIRSTKLEDSAMYFCASRNGYEQYFGPGTRLTVT.

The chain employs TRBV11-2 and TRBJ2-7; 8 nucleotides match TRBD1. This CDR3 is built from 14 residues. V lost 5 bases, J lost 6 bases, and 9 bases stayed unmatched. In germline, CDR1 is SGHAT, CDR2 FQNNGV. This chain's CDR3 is CASSDRTGTGEQYF. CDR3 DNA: TGTGCCAGCAGCGATAGGACAGGGACGGGCGAGCAGTACTTC.

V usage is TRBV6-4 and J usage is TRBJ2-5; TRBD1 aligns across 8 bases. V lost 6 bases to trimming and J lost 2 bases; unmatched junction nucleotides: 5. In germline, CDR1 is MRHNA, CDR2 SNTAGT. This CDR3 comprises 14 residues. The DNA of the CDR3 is TGTGCCAGCAGCCCGACAGGGGAACAAGAGACCCAGTACTTC. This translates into CASSPTGEQETQYF.

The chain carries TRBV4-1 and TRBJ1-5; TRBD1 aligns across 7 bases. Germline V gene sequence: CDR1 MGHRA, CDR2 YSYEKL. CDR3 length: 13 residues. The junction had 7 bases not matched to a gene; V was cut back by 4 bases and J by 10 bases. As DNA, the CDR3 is TGCGCCAGCAGCCTGACAGGGTTGGGACCCCAGCATTTT. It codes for CASSLTGLGPQHF.

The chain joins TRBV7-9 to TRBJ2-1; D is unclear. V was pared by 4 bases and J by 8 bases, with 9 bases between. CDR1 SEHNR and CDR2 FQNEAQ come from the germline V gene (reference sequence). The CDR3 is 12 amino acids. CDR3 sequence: CASSWGGDEQFF. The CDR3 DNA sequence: TGTGCCAGCAGCTGGGGTGGTGATGAGCAGTTCTTC.

The CDR3 region has the DNA TGTGCCAGCAGCGCGGGACTAGCGGGACTCTACGAGCAGTACTTC. Residues: CASSAGLAGLYEQYF. This rearrangement joins TRBV9 to TRBJ2-7; the match to TRBD2 covers 13 bases. Trimming cost V 3 bases and J 3 bases; bases outside gene matches: 3. Per the germline V gene, CDR1 is SGDLS and CDR2 is YYNGEE. The length of the CDR3 is 15 residues.

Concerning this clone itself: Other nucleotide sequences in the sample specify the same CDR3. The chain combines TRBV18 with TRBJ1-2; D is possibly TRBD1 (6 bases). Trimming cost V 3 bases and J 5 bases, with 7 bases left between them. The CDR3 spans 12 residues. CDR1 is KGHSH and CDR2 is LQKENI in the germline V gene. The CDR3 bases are TGTGCCAGCTCACCTAGGGGGTATGGCTACACCTTC. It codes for CASSPRGYGYTF.

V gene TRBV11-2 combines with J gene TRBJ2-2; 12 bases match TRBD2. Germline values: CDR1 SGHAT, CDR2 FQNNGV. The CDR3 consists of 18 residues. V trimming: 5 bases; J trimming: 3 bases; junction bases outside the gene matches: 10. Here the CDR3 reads CASSPARTSGVYTGELFF. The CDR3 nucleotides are TGTGCCAGCAGCCCGGCCCGGACTAGCGGGGTGTACACCGGGGAGCTGTTTTTT.

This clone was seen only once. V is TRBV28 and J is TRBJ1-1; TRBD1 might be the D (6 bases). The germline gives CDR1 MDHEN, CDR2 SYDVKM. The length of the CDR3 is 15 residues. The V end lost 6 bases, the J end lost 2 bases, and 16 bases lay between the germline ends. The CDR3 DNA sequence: TGTGCCAGCAGAAGTCCGGGGGCGGAAAACACTGAAGCTTTCTTT. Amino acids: CASRSPGAENTEAFF.

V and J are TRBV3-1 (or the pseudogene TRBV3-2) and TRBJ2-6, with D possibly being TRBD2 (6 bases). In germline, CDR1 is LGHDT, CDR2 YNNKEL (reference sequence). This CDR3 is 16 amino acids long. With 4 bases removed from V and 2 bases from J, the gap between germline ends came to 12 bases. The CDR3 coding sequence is TGTGCCAGCAGCCCGCGGGGAGCAGCTGGGGCCAACGTCCTGACTTTC. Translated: CASSPRGAAGANVLTF.

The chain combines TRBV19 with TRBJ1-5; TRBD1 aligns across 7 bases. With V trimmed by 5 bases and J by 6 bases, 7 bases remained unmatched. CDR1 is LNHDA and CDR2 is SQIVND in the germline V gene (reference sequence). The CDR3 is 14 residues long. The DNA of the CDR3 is TGTGCCAGTAGTCTGACAGGGAGTGGTCAGCCCCAGCATTTT. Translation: CASSLTGSGQPQHF.

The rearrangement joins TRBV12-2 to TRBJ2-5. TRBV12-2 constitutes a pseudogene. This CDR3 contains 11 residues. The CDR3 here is CASRLAETQYF. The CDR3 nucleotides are TGTGCAAGTCGCTTAGCGGAGACCCAGTACTTC.

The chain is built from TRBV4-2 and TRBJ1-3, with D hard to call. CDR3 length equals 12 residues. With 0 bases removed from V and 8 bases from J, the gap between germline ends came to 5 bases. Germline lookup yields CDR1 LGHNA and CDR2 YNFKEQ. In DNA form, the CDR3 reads TGTGCCAGCAGCCAAGATCGGGACACCATATATTTT. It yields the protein CASSQDRDTIYF.

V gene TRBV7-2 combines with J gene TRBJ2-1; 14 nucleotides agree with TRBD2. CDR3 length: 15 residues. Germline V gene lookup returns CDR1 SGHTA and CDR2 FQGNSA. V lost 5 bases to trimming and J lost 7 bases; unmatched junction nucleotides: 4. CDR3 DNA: TGTGCCAGCAGCCGGACTAGCGGGAGGTTGAATGAGCAGTTCTTC. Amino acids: CASSRTSGRLNEQFF.

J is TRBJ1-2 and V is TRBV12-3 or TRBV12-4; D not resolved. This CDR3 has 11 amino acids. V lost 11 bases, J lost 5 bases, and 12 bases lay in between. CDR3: CACYGVYGYTF. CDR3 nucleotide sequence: TGTGCCTGCTACGGGGTTTATGGCTACACCTTC.

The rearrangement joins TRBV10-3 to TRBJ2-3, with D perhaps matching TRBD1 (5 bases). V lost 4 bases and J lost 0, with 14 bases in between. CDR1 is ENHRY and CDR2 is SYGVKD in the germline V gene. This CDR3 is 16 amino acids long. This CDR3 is CAISGGGITSTDTQYF. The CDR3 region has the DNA TGTGCCATCAGTGGGGGCGGAATTACTAGCACAGATACGCAGTATTTT.

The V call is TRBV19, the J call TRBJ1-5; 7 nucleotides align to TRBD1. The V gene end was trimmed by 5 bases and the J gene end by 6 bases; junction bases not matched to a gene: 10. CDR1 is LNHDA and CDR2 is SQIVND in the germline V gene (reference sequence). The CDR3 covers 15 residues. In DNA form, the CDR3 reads TGTGCCAGTAGTCTCGAGGACAGGCTGGGTCAGCCCCAGCATTTT. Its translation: CASSLEDRLGQPQHF.

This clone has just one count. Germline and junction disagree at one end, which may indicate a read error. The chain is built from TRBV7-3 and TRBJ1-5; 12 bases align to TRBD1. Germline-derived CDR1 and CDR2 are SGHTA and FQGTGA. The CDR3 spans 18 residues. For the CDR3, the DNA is TGCGCCAGCAGCTTATCGGGGGGACAGGGGGCTTTCAATCAGCCCCAGCATTTT. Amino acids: CASSLSGGQGAFNQPQHF.

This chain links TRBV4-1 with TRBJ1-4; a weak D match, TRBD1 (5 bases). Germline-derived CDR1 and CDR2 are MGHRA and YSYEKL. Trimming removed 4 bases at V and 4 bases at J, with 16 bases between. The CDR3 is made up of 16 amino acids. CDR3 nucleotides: TGCGCCAGCAGCCTTATAGGGGAGAAGTATAATGAAAAACTGTTTTTT. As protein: CASSLIGEKYNEKLFF.

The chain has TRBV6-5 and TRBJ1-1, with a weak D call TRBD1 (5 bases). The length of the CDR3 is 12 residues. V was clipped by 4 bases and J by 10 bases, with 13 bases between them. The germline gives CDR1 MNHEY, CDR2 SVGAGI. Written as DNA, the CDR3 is TGTGCCAGCAGTTTCATGAGGGGAGTAGCTTTCTTT. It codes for CASSFMRGVAFF.

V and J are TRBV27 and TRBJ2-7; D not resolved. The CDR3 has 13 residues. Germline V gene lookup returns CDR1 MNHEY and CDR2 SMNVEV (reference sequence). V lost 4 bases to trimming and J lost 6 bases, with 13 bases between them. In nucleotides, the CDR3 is TGTGCCAGCAGTTCCTCCGCCTTGATCGAGCAGTACTTC. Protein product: CASSSSALIEQYF.

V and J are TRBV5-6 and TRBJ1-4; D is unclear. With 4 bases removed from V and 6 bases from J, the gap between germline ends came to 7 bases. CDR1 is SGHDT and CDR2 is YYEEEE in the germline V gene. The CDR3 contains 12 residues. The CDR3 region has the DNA TGTGCCAGCAGCGCCGGGCATGAAAAACTGTTTTTT. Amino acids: CASSAGHEKLFF.

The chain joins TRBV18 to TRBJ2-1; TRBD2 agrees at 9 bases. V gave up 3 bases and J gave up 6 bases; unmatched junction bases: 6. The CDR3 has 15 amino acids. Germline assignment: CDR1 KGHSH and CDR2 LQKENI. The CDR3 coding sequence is TGTGCCAGCTCACCGCTAGCGGGATTCGGCAATGAGCAGTTCTTC. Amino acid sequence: CASSPLAGFGNEQFF.

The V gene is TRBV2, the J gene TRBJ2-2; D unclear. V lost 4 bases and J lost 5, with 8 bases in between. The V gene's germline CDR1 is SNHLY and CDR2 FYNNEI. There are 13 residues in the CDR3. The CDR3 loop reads CASSARVTGELFF. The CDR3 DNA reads TGTGCCAGCAGTGCTCGAGTTACCGGGGAGCTGTTTTTT.